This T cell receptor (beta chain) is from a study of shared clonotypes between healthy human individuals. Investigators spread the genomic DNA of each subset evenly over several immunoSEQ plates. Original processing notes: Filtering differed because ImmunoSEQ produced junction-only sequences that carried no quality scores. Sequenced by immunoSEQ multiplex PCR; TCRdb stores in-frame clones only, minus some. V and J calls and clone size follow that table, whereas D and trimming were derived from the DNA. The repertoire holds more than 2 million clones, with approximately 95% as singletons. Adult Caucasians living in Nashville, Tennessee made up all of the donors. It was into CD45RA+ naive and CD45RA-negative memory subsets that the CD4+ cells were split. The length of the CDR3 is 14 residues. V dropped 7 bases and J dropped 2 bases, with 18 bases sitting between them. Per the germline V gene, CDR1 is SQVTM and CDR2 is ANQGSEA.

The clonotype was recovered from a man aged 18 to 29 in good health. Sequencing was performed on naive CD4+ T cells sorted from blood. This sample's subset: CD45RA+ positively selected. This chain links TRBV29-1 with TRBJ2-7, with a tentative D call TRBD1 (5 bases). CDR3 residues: CSARSRADPYEQYF. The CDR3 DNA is TGCAGCGCCAGGAGCAGGGCCGACCCCTACGAGCAGTACTTC.